This note documents a single TCR beta chain sequence. Its antigen remains unidentified. Germline V gene sequence: CDR1 DFQATT, CDR2 SNEGSKA (reference sequence). J gave up 1 base and V 6 bases, and 7 bases lay outside the gene matches. The CDR3 spans 14 residues. This specimen comes from a study of T-cell memory formation after mild COVID-19. About the study: Largely donor-specific sequence clusters came from a couple of donors.

General observations from the study: The authors did not confirm SARS-CoV-2 specificity of second-wave clones peaking day 37. Later expanders leaned CD4+, whereas clones that contracted between day 15 and 85 were balanced CD4/CD8. Memory from before infection featured some responding clones, which suggests cross-reactive memory joined.

TCRdb re-called the 5' RACE reads through MiXCR, storing one row per CDR3 protein. The sample has fewer than 75,000 distinct CDR3 sequences; 12% are singletons. Material: PBMCs or a T cell subset sorted from them (not recorded which). V usage is TRBV20-1 and J usage is TRBJ2-3, with TRBD2 matching 7 bases. This receptor was obtained from a man younger than 30 who had mild COVID-19 (a few samples of this study predate the infection). Cell type and time point are not known. Here the CDR3 DNA reads TGCAGTGCAGCGGGGTCCCCTGGCACAGATACGCAGTATTTT. Protein sequence: CSAAGSPGTDTQYF.